This T cell receptor (beta chain) derives from a study of cytomegalovirus exposure and HLA in healthy donors. Study overall: About 80 million unique TCRs from HLA-typed donors were held in an early data release.

This clone was detected only once. No antigen is known for it. Study outcomes and limitations: A later analysis appeared to link common viral pathogens to several of the most significant clusters. Among CMV-associated TCR beta chains, most appeared HLA-restricted in a later analysis.

PCR employed 60 Vbeta and 13 Jbeta primers. Libraries were prepared by immunoSEQ multiplex PCR; TCRdb keeps only in-frame clonotypes and omits some of them. The table records 160,000 or so clones, roughly 80% of them present only once. Germline values: CDR1 SGHVS, CDR2 FQNEAQ. Trimming removed 6 bases from V and 2 bases from J; junction bases left unmatched: 8. The CDR3 is 15 residues long. This TCR was recovered from a woman between 50 and 59 years old in good health and CMV-seropositive. The chain employs TRBV7-8 and TRBJ2-3; TRBD1 matches at 7 bases. Sequenced sample: PBMCs. CDR3 residues: CASRTGTAYTDTQYF. The CDR3 DNA sequence: TGTGCCAGCAGAACCGGGACAGCCTACACAGATACGCAGTATTTT.